This T cell receptor beta chain was found in a study of cytomegalovirus exposure and HLA in healthy donors. Notes on the study in general: The study recorded 160 or so TCR beta chains that were cytomegalovirus-associated. TCR sequences were mostly rare, though some public TCRs occurred in many donors. Most TCR beta V segments were productive about 87% or about 30% of the time in an earlier analysis.

PCR employed 60 Vbeta and 13 Jbeta primers. The assay was immunoSEQ multiplex PCR, and TCRdb's table has in-frame clones only and misses some. The sample holds 80,000 to 100,000 clones, around 82% seen once. Worth noting for this clone: Its specificity is unknown. The junction shows a germline mismatch at one end, possibly a read error.

The donors were healthy bone marrow donors. In germline, CDR1 is SQVTM, CDR2 ANQGSEA. This CDR3 is built from 11 residues. The gene calls are TRBV29-1 and TRBJ1-6; perhaps TRBD1 as D (5 bases). The sequenced material came from PBMCs. The source is a man between 40 and 49 years old in good health and CMV-seronegative. The CDR3 coding sequence is TGCAGCGTTGAAGCCAGCAGGGAACTTGTCTTT. Its translation: CSVEASRELVF.